These 18 T cell receptor beta chains were sequenced from one sample in a study of blood T cell repertoires in COVID-19. TCRdb's table, derived via immunoSEQ multiplex PCR, lists solely in-frame clones and lacks some. Of about 220,000 clones detected, roughly 85% appear once; the ten largest clones hold 3.6%. The material sequenced was peripheral blood. These receptor sequences come from a woman aged 80 or over with acute or convalescent COVID-19.

This sequence joins TRBV7-2 and TRBJ1-5, with D uncertain. The V gene's germline CDR1 is SGHTA and CDR2 FQGNSA. The CDR3 is 15 residues long. V was clipped by 1 base and J by 7 bases, with 14 bases between them. CDR3 coding DNA: TGTGCCAGCAGCTTAGACCCAGGCCTCGACCAGCCCCAGCATTTT. Encoded protein: CASSLDPGLDQPQHF. Full variable domain (missing parts from reference TRBV7-2 and TRBJ1-5): GAGVSQSPSNKVTEKGKDVELRCDPISGHTALYWYRQSLGQGLEFLIYFQGNSAPDKSGLPSDRFSAERTGGSVSTLTIQRTQQEDSAVYLCASSLDPGLDQPQHFGDGTRLSIL.

V usage is TRBV9 and J usage is TRBJ1-1; no firm D call. CDR1 is SGDLS, CDR2 YYNGEE, per germline. The CDR3 has 16 amino acids. V was shortened by 3 bases and J by 3 bases, with 18 bases between the two germline ends. CDR3 loop: CASSAYLTLMDTEAFF. For the CDR3, the DNA is TGTGCCAGCAGCGCCTACTTGACTCTAATGGACACTGAAGCTTTCTTT.

A single count supports this clone. The chain is built from TRBV6-1 and TRBJ2-7, with D possibly matching TRBD1 (5 bases). The CDR3 length is 15 residues. V was trimmed by 1 base and J by 1 base, leaving 11 bases between them. Germline CDR1 and CDR2: MNHNS and SASEGT. In DNA form, the CDR3 reads TGTGCCAGCAGTGAAGAATCGGCAGGGTCCTACGAGCAGTACTTC. Translating gives CASSEESAGSYEQYF.

About this clone: The junction differs from germline at one of its ends, possibly a read error. The same CDR3 also results from other DNA sequences found in this sample. The CDR3 coding sequence is TGTGCCAGCAGTGTAGGTAGCTCCTACAATGAGCAGTTCTTC. Translating it yields CASSVGSSYNEQFF. The chain recombines TRBV9 with TRBJ2-1; unclear D gene. The CDR3 consists of 14 residues. The germline V gene has CDR1 SGDLS and CDR2 YYNGEE.

This clone has only a few counts. The J gene is TRBJ1-6, the V gene TRBV6-1; TRBD1 aligns across 8 bases. Per germline, CDR1 MNHNS and CDR2 SASEGT. This CDR3 is 14 amino acids long. J lost 10 bases, V lost 3 bases, and 5 bases had no gene match. In nucleotides, the CDR3 is TGTGCCAGCAGTGACGGGACAGGTAGCTCACCCCTCCACTTT. Translation gives CASSDGTGSSPLHF.

This chain joins TRBV19 and TRBJ2-1, with 7 positions matching TRBD1. Per the germline V gene, CDR1 is LNHDA and CDR2 is SQIVND (reference sequence). There are 15 residues in the CDR3. J was trimmed by 5 bases and V by 5 bases; bases with no gene match: 9. The CDR3 protein is CASSPTGQENNEQFF. Here the CDR3 DNA reads TGTGCCAGTAGTCCGACTGGACAGGAGAACAATGAGCAGTTCTTC.

The chain couples TRBV5-1 to TRBJ1-2; 10 bases match TRBD1. Trimming at V came to 4 bases and at J to 4 bases, leaving 7 bases not matched to a gene. Looked up from germline, CDR1 is SGHRS and CDR2 is YFSETQ. The CDR3 loop spans 15 amino acids. CDR3 nucleotide sequence: TGCGCCAGCAGCGCCGGACAGGGGGGAATCTATGGCTACACCTTC. Its translation is CASSAGQGGIYGYTF.

The chain combines TRBV5-1 with TRBJ1-2; no definite D call. Trimming removed 1 base from V and 6 bases from J, with 13 bases in between. Germline CDR1 SGHRS, CDR2 YFSETQ. This CDR3 has 14 residues. CDR3 nucleotides: TGCGCCAGCAGCTTGAGGGAGAGGGCTGATGGCTACACCTTC. As protein: CASSLRERADGYTF.

V usage is TRBV5-4 and J usage is TRBJ2-2, with D perhaps TRBD1 (6 bases). Trimming cost V 5 bases and J 5 bases, with 16 bases left between them. Germline CDR1 is SGHNT and CDR2 is YYREEE (reference sequence). There are 15 residues in the CDR3. The CDR3 DNA reads TGTGCCAGCAGTTTGACAGGTTCTCGGACCGGGGAGCTGTTTTTT. Protein product: CASSLTGSRTGELFF. Variable domain in full (rest from reference TRBV5-4 and TRBJ2-2): ETGVTQSPTHLIKTRGQQVTLRCSSQSGHNTVSWYQQALGQGPQFIFQYYREEENGRGNFPPRFSGLQFPNYSSELNVNALELDDSALYLCASSLTGSRTGELFFGEGSRLTVL.

This clone appeared once. At the DNA level, this CDR3 is encoded by other sequences in the same sample as well. This rearrangement joins TRBV18 to TRBJ2-7; D not resolved. The CDR3 runs 13 residues. V lost 3 bases, J lost 0 bases, and 6 bases lay in between. Looked up from germline, CDR1 is KGHSH and CDR2 is LQKENI. The CDR3, as DNA: TGTGCCAGCTCACCTCCTTCCTCCTACGAGCAGTACTTC. Translated, it gives CASSPPSSYEQYF.

The chain recombines TRBV6-2 or TRBV6-3 with TRBJ2-3, with D perhaps TRBD2 (5 bases). The germline CDR1 and CDR2 sequences are MNHEY and SVGEGT. The V end was cut by 2 bases, the J end by 8 bases, with 17 bases between. This CDR3 region has 15 residues. As DNA, the CDR3 is TGTGCCAGCAGTTACGGCCTTCTCCGAGGAGGTACGCAGTATTTT. Encoded protein: CASSYGLLRGGTQYF.

The rearrangement links TRBV4-1 to TRBJ1-5, with D uncertain. This CDR3 has 15 residues. V lost 3 bases, J lost 4 bases, and 13 bases lay in between. In germline, CDR1 is MGHRA, CDR2 YSYEKL. In nucleotides, the CDR3 is TGCGCCAGCAGCCAGGCTTTTACCGTTAATCAGCCCCAGCATTTT. Amino acids: CASSQAFTVNQPQHF.

V and J are TRBV23-1 and TRBJ1-4, with 7 bases lining up with TRBD1. TRBV23-1 is noted as an ORF with a role that remains uncertain. V trimming: 6 bases; J trimming: 5 bases; junction bases outside the gene matches: 0. The CDR3 runs to 12 residues. CDR3 in DNA: TGCGCCAGCAGACAGGGGAATGAAAAACTGTTTTTT. Amino acids: CASRQGNEKLFF.

The rearrangement joins TRBV28 to TRBJ1-2; 7 bases line up with TRBD1. Trimming at V came to 2 bases and at J to 8 bases, leaving 5 bases not matched to a gene. The germline gives CDR1 MDHEN, CDR2 SYDVKM. This CDR3 comprises 13 residues. In DNA form, the CDR3 reads TGTGCCAGCAGTTTAATAGGGGGCCTCGGCTACACCTTC. Its translation is CASSLIGGLGYTF.

The chain recombines TRBV15 with TRBJ1-4; 7 bases line up with TRBD1. The CDR3 is 15 residues long. With V trimmed by 2 bases and J by 8 bases, 8 bases remained unmatched. The germline V gene encodes CDR1 LNHNV and CDR2 YYDKDF (reference sequence). In nucleotides, the CDR3 is TGTGCCACCAGCAGAAGAGGGGGCGCGGGGGAAAAACTGTTTTTT. Residues: CATSRRGGAGEKLFF.

The sample holds a few counts of this clone. The chain couples TRBV28 to TRBJ2-7, with D perhaps TRBD2 (5 bases). The CDR3 sequence is 14 residues long. V lost 5 bases and J 7 bases, leaving 18 bases between the germline ends. Germline V gives CDR1 MDHEN, CDR2 SYDVKM. Here the CDR3 DNA reads TGTGCCAGCAGTCCAGCCACTTGGACTGGGGAGCAGTACTTC. It encodes CASSPATWTGEQYF.

This clone occurred a few times. Different DNA sequences within this sample yield the same CDR3. The chain employs TRBV7-9 and TRBJ1-1; 8 bases are shared with TRBD1. V gave up 3 bases and J gave up 1 base; unmatched junction bases: 1. CDR1 is SEHNR and CDR2 is FQNEAQ in the germline V gene (reference sequence). The CDR3 runs 14 residues. Here the CDR3 DNA reads TGTGCCAGCAGCTTTGGACAGGGGAACACTGAAGCTTTCTTT. Its translation is CASSFGQGNTEAFF.

The CDR3 is CASSSEDSLNTEAFF. CDR3 sequence (DNA): TGCGCCAGCAGCTCAGAGGACAGTTTGAACACTGAAGCTTTCTTT. The genes are TRBV5-1 and TRBJ1-1; TRBD1 might be the D (6 bases). This CDR3 has 15 residues. The ends were cut back, 3 bases at V and 0 bases at J, with 12 bases in the middle. Germline V CDR1 and CDR2: SGHRS, YFSETQ.